The T cell receptor (beta chain) under discussion was sequenced for a study of identical twins. V was clipped by 0 bases and J by 0 bases; unmatched bases: 7. This CDR3 comprises 19 residues. Looked up from germline, CDR1 is SGHNT and CDR2 is YYREEE (reference sequence). Every donor was a healthy Caucasian. Unique molecular identifiers were present on the cDNA, which also gained a universal primer site by template switching. TCRdb passed the 5' RACE reads through MiXCR, listing each CDR3 protein once. The sample includes 350,000 to 450,000 distinct CDR3 sequences, less than 20% seen only once; the top ten take less than 15%. A word on this clonotype: Its target is unknown.

Study findings and constraints: In cord blood, abundant beta clonotypes had fewer insertions; memory showed no trend. Cross-sectional statistical analysis was relied on for the conclusions, without the same donors being followed.

The receptor was derived from a man aged 50-59 years in good health. The chain recombines TRBV5-4 with TRBJ2-1; 12 bases line up with TRBD2. The sample comprised naive T cells sorted from blood. Written as DNA, the CDR3 is TGTGCCAGCAGCTTGGTCGTACTAGCGGGGGGCCACTCCTACAATGAGCAGTTCTTC. Amino acids: CASSLVVLAGGHSYNEQFF.